Presented here are 27 T cell receptor beta chains from one specimen sequenced in a study of tumor T cells in aggressive B-cell lymphoma. The protocol was immunoSEQ multiplex PCR, while the TCRdb copy is restricted to in-frame clones and leaves out a portion. Of 7,000 to 9,500 clones in the sample, 80% to 90% are singletons; the top ten hold 3% to 4%. Sequenced: tumor tissue. Receptors originate from an adult with diffuse large B cell lymphoma.

The chain carries TRBV29-1 and TRBJ1-2; D unclear. CDR1 SQVTM and CDR2 ANQGSEA come from the germline V gene. Trimming took 3 bases from V and 8 from J, leaving 16 bases between them. CDR3 length: 13 residues. CDR3: CSVEAGEIDGYTF. For the CDR3, the DNA is TGCAGCGTTGAGGCTGGGGAGATCGACGGCTACACCTTC.

The chain recombines TRBV6-6 with TRBJ2-1; tentatively, D is TRBD2 (7 bases). V shed 7 bases and J shed 8 bases, with 24 bases lying between them. The V gene's germline CDR1 is MNHNY and CDR2 SVGAGI (reference sequence). The CDR3 has 16 residues. This chain's CDR3 is CASKSRGGAFSDEQFF. CDR3 DNA sequence: TGTGCCAGCAAGTCTAGGGGGGGGGCTTTTTCCGATGAGCAGTTCTTC.

This clone was picked up a small number of times. The chain combines TRBV9 with TRBJ1-1; the D is unclear. With 2 bases removed from V and 6 bases from J, the gap between germline ends came to 11 bases. The length of the CDR3 is 13 residues. Germline V lookup: CDR1 SGDLS, CDR2 YYNGEE. CDR3 in amino acids: CASSVGESAEAFF. CDR3 bases: TGTGCCAGCAGCGTCGGGGAATCAGCTGAAGCTTTCTTT. Based on the CDR3 plus reference TRBV9 and TRBJ1-1, the full variable domain is DSGVTQTPKHLITATGQRVTLRCSPRSGDLSVYWYQQSLDQGLQFLIQYYNGEERAKGNILERFSAQQFPDLHSELNLSSLELGDSALYFCASSVGESAEAFFGQGTRLTVV.

This clone showed up just once. The chain uses TRBV4-3 and TRBJ2-5; 10 bases are a match to TRBD1. The CDR3 loop spans 14 amino acids. The germline CDR1 and CDR2 sequences are LGHNA and YSLEER. Trimming removed 3 bases from V and 5 bases from J; junction bases left unmatched: 3. Here the CDR3 DNA reads TGCGCCAGCAGCCAGGGACAGGGGTCGGAGACCCAGTACTTC. It specifies CASSQGQGSETQYF.

This chain joins TRBV4-2 and TRBJ2-7; no definite D call. Trimming removed 5 bases from V and 2 bases from J, with 13 bases in between. This CDR3 is built from 14 residues. Germline assignment: CDR1 LGHNA and CDR2 YNFKEQ. In DNA form, the CDR3 reads TGTGCCAGCAGCTATGAGGTATCCACCTACGAGCAGTACTTC. It codes for CASSYEVSTYEQYF.

V and J are TRBV19 and TRBJ1-1; 7 bases map to TRBD1. The CDR3 totals 15 residues. Germline V gene sequence: CDR1 LNHDA, CDR2 SQIVND (reference sequence). The ends lost 6 bases at V and 0 bases at J; junction bases unmatched: 7. CDR3 DNA: TGTGCCAGTAGGGGGACAGCAAATATGAACACTGAAGCTTTCTTT. Translating it yields CASRGTANMNTEAFF.

This chain links TRBV7-9 with TRBJ2-5; 11 bases are shared with TRBD1. Judging by the DNA end, TRBJ2-7 fits better; the J call may be wrong. Germline assignment: CDR1 SEHNR and CDR2 FQNEAQ (reference sequence). The CDR3 runs to 13 residues. Here the CDR3 reads CASSPGQGDEQYF. CDR3 nucleotide sequence: TGTGCCAGCAGCCCGGGACAGGGGGACGAGCAGTACTTC.

J is TRBJ1-1 and V is TRBV5-6, with D perhaps matching TRBD1 (5 bases). This CDR3 comprises 16 residues. Germline CDR1 SGHDT, CDR2 YYEEEE. Trimming removed 2 bases at V and 5 bases at J, with 19 bases between. This CDR3 is CASSFSGWSGGTEAFF. The CDR3 DNA is TGTGCCAGCAGCTTCTCAGGGTGGTCTGGGGGGACTGAAGCTTTCTTT. The entire variable domain, with the rest obtained from reference TRBV5-6 and TRBJ1-1, is as follows: DAGVTQSPTHLIKTRGQQVTLRCSPKSGHDTVSWYQQALGQGPQFIFQYYEEEERQRGNFPDRFSGHQFPNYSSELNVNALLLGDSALYLCASSFSGWSGGTEAFFGQGTRLTVV.

V is TRBV27 and J is TRBJ1-3; TRBD1 aligns across 7 bases. CDR3 length: 15 residues. Germline V lookup: CDR1 MNHEY, CDR2 SMNVEV (reference sequence). Trimming took 6 bases from V and 0 from J; bases not matched to a gene: 5. CDR3 loop: CASSRDSSSGNTIYF. The CDR3 DNA sequence: TGTGCCAGCAGCCGGGACAGTTCCTCTGGAAACACCATATATTTT.

In its sample, this clone was seen once. The chain uses TRBV4-3 and TRBJ2-5, with 8 bases lining up with TRBD1. Germline V gene sequence: CDR1 LGHNA, CDR2 YSLEER. With V trimmed by 4 bases and J by 1 base, 5 bases remained unmatched. The CDR3 loop spans 15 amino acids. The DNA of the CDR3 is TGCGCCAGCAGCCCTTACACAGGGGGCCAAGAGACCCAGTACTTC. Protein sequence: CASSPYTGGQETQYF.

This chain uses TRBV27 with TRBJ1-1; 10 bases line up with TRBD1. Germline trimming cut 4 bases from V and 10 bases from J; bases unmatched to any gene: 9. The CDR3 loop spans 14 amino acids. Germline values: CDR1 MNHEY, CDR2 SMNVEV (reference sequence). The CDR3 DNA is TGTGCCAGCAGTTCCTCGGGACAGGGGACCAGAGCTTTCTTT. It yields the protein CASSSSGQGTRAFF.

The gene calls are TRBV18 and TRBJ2-7, with D tentatively TRBD2 (6 bases). CDR1 and CDR2 (germline): KGHSH, LQKENI. Deletions cut 3 bases from V and 2 bases from J, with 11 bases between. CDR3 size: 14 residues. The CDR3 spells CASSPFPGAYEQYF. The CDR3 bases are TGTGCCAGCTCACCGTTTCCGGGGGCCTACGAGCAGTACTTC.

V usage is TRBV4-3 and J usage is TRBJ1-5; perhaps TRBD1 as D (6 bases). The CDR3 is 15 amino acids. V was shortened by 0 bases and J by 6 bases, with 12 bases between the two germline ends. Germline CDR1 and CDR2: LGHNA and YSLEER. The CDR3, as DNA: TGCGCCAGCAGCCAAGATTGGGGGCGAAGTCAGCCCCAGCATTTT. Protein sequence: CASSQDWGRSQPQHF.

The rearrangement links TRBV18 to TRBJ2-3, with 9 positions matching TRBD1. V lost 4 bases and J lost 3; bases outside the gene matches: 2. This CDR3 is built from 14 residues. Germline values: CDR1 KGHSH, CDR2 LQKENI. CDR3 coding DNA: TGTGCCAGCTCACTAGGGACAGGGACAGATACGCAGTATTTT. Translating it yields CASSLGTGTDTQYF.

This chain joins TRBV30 and TRBJ2-1; 8 bases line up with TRBD2. Germline V gene sequence: CDR1 GTSNPN, CDR2 SVGIG (reference sequence). This CDR3 has 15 amino acids. With 2 bases clipped from V and 1 base from J, the junction kept 4 bases outside the gene matches. CDR3 nucleotides: TGTGCCTGGAGTCACGGGGGGGGTTCCTACAATGAGCAGTTCTTC. This codes for CAWSHGGGSYNEQFF.

The V gene is TRBV4-1, the J gene TRBJ2-5; 9 bases line up with TRBD1. The DNA end favors TRBJ2-7, so the J call may be wrong. The CDR3 is made up of 15 amino acids. The germline V gene has CDR1 MGHRA and CDR2 YSYEKL. The chain's CDR3 is CASSQSDRGTYEQYF. CDR3 sequence (DNA): TGCGCCAGCAGCCAGTCCGACAGGGGGACCTACGAGCAGTACTTC.

The chain combines TRBV5-4 with TRBJ2-5; TRBD2 agrees at 11 bases. The CDR3 consists of 15 residues. Per germline, CDR1 SGHNT and CDR2 YYREEE (reference sequence). J was trimmed by 3 bases and V by 3 bases; bases with no gene match: 4. As DNA, the CDR3 is TGTGCCAGCAGCTCTCGACTAGCGGGGAAAGAGACCCAGTACTTC. Translating it yields CASSSRLAGKETQYF.

A single count supports this clone. This rearrangement joins TRBV18 to TRBJ2-1, with D unclear. The length of the CDR3 is 14 residues. V was cut by 3 bases and J by 3 bases, with 9 bases left in between. The germline gives CDR1 KGHSH, CDR2 LQKENI. The CDR3 region has the DNA TGTGCCAGCTCACCTAGGCAGGTCTACAATGAGCAGTTCTTC. It specifies CASSPRQVYNEQFF.

V gene TRBV13 combines with J gene TRBJ2-3; TRBD2 matches at 15 bases. Germline V lookup: CDR1 PRHDT, CDR2 FYEKMQ (reference sequence). The V gene end was trimmed by 1 base and the J gene end by 1 base; junction bases not matched to a gene: 6. The CDR3 is made up of 19 amino acids. Here the CDR3 reads CASSLVWTSGGAGTDTQYF. The CDR3 DNA reads TGTGCCAGCAGCTTAGTCTGGACTAGCGGGGGGGCCGGCACAGATACGCAGTATTTT.

This sequence joins TRBV4-2 and TRBJ1-1, with D possibly being TRBD1 (6 bases). CDR1 LGHNA and CDR2 YNFKEQ come from the germline V gene. The CDR3 runs 14 residues. The V end lost 1 base, the J end lost 1 base, and 7 bases lay between the germline ends. The CDR3 loop is CASSQGDTNTEAFF. The CDR3 DNA is TGTGCCAGCAGCCAAGGGGACACGAACACTGAAGCTTTCTTT.

V and J are TRBV6-5 and TRBJ1-2; 7 bases are a match to TRBD1. The CDR3 extends over 14 amino acids. The ends lost 2 bases at V and 5 bases at J; junction bases unmatched: 5. Per germline, CDR1 MNHEY and CDR2 SVGAGI. In nucleotides, the CDR3 is TGTGCCAGCAGTTACCAGGGGGTCCGATATGGCTACACCTTC. Translated: CASSYQGVRYGYTF.

The J gene is TRBJ2-1, the V gene TRBV29-1, with 7 bases identical to TRBD2. J lost 5 bases, V lost 6 bases, and 4 bases had no gene match. This CDR3 contains 12 residues. Germline lookup yields CDR1 SQVTM and CDR2 ANQGSEA. CDR3 sequence (DNA): TGCAGCGTCCCGGGGGGAAACAATGAGCAGTTCTTC. Its protein product is CSVPGGNNEQFF.

This clone was found a few times. The chain has TRBV29-1 and TRBJ2-1, with 8 bases lining up with TRBD1. In germline, CDR1 is SQVTM, CDR2 ANQGSEA. Losses at the gene ends were 6 bases for V and 6 bases for J; bases not matched to a gene: 7. CDR3 size: 13 residues. The CDR3 region has the DNA TGCAGCGTCCTAGACAGGGGATCCAATGAGCAGTTCTTC. The encoded protein is CSVLDRGSNEQFF.

The table lists this clone with a count of one. The chain combines TRBV7-9 with TRBJ1-2; a weak D match, TRBD1 (6 bases). The CDR3 runs to 12 residues. V was shortened by 9 bases and J by 2 bases, with 10 bases between the two germline ends. CDR1 and CDR2 from the germline V gene are SEHNR and FQNEAQ (reference sequence). The CDR3 DNA sequence: TGTGCCAGTCTCGGACAGAACTATGGCTACACCTTC. Encoded protein: CASLGQNYGYTF.

CDR3 nucleotide sequence: TGTGCCATCAGTGAGCGGGTGAGCACAGATACGCAGTATTTT. Protein: CAISERVSTDTQYF. The rearrangement uses TRBV10-3 and TRBJ2-3; the D is unclear. Germline CDR1 reads ENHRY; CDR2 reads SYGVKD. This CDR3 is built from 14 residues. V lost 2 bases to trimming and J lost 0 bases, with 6 bases between them.

The genes are TRBV9 and TRBJ2-5, with 7 nucleotides matching TRBD1. The DNA matches TRBJ2-7 better at its end, which makes the J call doubtful. Germline-derived CDR1 and CDR2 are SGDLS and YYNGEE. CDR3 length: 15 amino acids. The CDR3 protein is CASSEKGTDSYEQYF. The CDR3 DNA sequence: TGTGCCAGCAGCGAGAAGGGGACAGACTCCTACGAGCAGTACTTC.

The rearrangement links TRBV5-1 to TRBJ2-3, with TRBD1 matching over 7 bases. Germline loops: CDR1 SGHRS, CDR2 YFSETQ. The CDR3 is 16 residues long. The trim removed 5 bases at V and 0 bases at J, leaving 9 bases unmatched. The CDR3 DNA reads TGCGCCAGCAGGGGCCCGGGACAGCTTAGCACAGATACGCAGTATTTT. Amino acids: CASRGPGQLSTDTQYF.